The rows below give T cell receptor beta chains drawn from one sample of a study of cytomegalovirus exposure and HLA in healthy donors. The protocol was immunoSEQ multiplex PCR, while the TCRdb copy is restricted to in-frame clones and leaves out a portion. The table lists roughly 200,000 clones, about 9% of them singletons, with less than 1.5% in the top ten. The material sequenced was PBMCs. All receptors derive from a woman younger than 45 in good health and CMV-seropositive. Each CDR3 is given with its conserved first and last residue. Each record gives: CDR3 length, J gene, clone size, D gene, V gene, CDR3 protein, CDR3 DNA. The D gene is left open where the match is weak. Expanded clones are given a class, and other clones once, few, many or no size at all.

>15|TRBJ2-7|-|TRBD2|TRBV10-1
CASSDPTSGVYEQYF
TGCGCCAGCAGTGACCCGACTAGCGGAGTCTACGAGCAGTACTTC
>15|TRBJ1-2|few|TRBD1|TRBV6-1
CASSENTGVAYGYTF
TGTGCCAGCAGTGAAAACACAGGGGTTGCCTATGGCTACACCTTC
>14|TRBJ1-2|few|-|TRBV11-2
CASSFTHDYYGYTF
TGTGCCAGCAGCTTTACCCACGACTACTATGGCTACACCTTC
>15|TRBJ1-2|few|TRBD1|TRBV5-5
CASSLAPGTAYGYTF
TGTGCCAGCAGCTTGGCCCCCGGGACAGCCTATGGCTACACCTTC
>14|TRBJ2-7|few|TRBD2|TRBV2
CASSVAGRSYEQYF
TGTGCCAGCAGTGTTGCCGGGAGGTCCTACGAGCAGTACTTC
>14|TRBJ2-1|-|-|TRBV13
CASSTWGRVNEQFF
TGTGCCAGCAGCACATGGGGCAGGGTAAATGAGCAGTTCTTC
>14|TRBJ1-4|-|TRBD1|TRBV30
CAWTSGQGWEKLFF
TGTGCCTGGACCTCGGGACAGGGTTGGGAAAAACTGTTTTTT
>15|TRBJ2-7|-|-|TRBV10-2
CASSDRTETNYEQYF
TGCGCCAGCAGTGACAGGACAGAAACGAACTACGAGCAGTACTTC
>13|TRBJ2-1|-|-|TRBV2
CASTYVVGDEQFF
TGTGCCAGCACCTACGTTGTGGGCGATGAGCAGTTCTTC
>14|TRBJ2-1|few|TRBD2|TRBV10-3
CAISATGTSGEQFF
TGTGCCATCAGTGCTACCGGGACTAGCGGGGAGCAGTTCTTC
>14|TRBJ2-3|-|-|TRBV19
CASSLGRRTDTQYF
TGTGCCAGTAGTCTCGGCCGCAGGACAGATACGCAGTATTTT
>14|TRBJ2-1|few|-|TRBV5-1
CASSQGQTYNEQFF
TGCGCCAGCAGCCAGGGACAAACTTACAATGAGCAGTTCTTC
>13|TRBJ2-1|few|-|TRBV11-2
CASSLVFYNEQFF
TGTGCCAGCAGCTTAGTCTTCTACAATGAGCAGTTCTTC
>12|TRBJ2-1|few|TRBD1|TRBV7-9
CASSLAGTGFFF
TGTGCCAGCAGCTTAGCAGGGACAGGGTTCTTCTTC
>16|TRBJ2-2|-|-|TRBV14
CASSPAPGRNTGELFF
TGTGCCAGCAGCCCAGCCCCGGGAAGGAACACCGGGGAGCTGTTTTTT
>17|TRBJ2-6|few|-|TRBV19
CASSIRRQVSGANVLTF
TGTGCCAGTAGTATCAGAAGACAGGTCTCGGGGGCCAACGTCCTGACTTTC
>14|TRBJ1-1|few|-|TRBV6-1
CASSEEVGGTEAFF
TGTGCCAGCAGTGAAGAGGTCGGGGGCACTGAAGCTTTCTTT
>14|TRBJ1-5|-|-|TRBV2
CASSQYYSNQPQHF
TGTGCCAGCAGCCAGTATTATAGCAATCAGCCCCAGCATTTT
>13|TRBJ2-5|many|TRBD1|TRBV19
CASRPGGRETQYF
TGTGCCAGTAGGCCAGGGGGCCGAGAGACCCAGTACTTC
>14|TRBJ2-7|-|-|TRBV2
CASSDMSNSYERYF
TGTGCCAGCAGTGATATGTCAAACTCCTACGAGCGGTACTTC
>18|TRBJ2-2|few|TRBD2|TRBV2
CASSEASSGGHYTGELFF
TGTGCCAGCAGTGAGGCGTCCTCGGGGGGGCATTACACCGGGGAGCTGTTTTTT
>15|TRBJ2-5|-|TRBD2|TRBV9
CASSSRGGEQETQYF
TGTGCCAGCAGCTCCCGGGGGGGAGAGCAAGAGACCCAGTACTTC
>13|TRBJ1-1|few|-|TRBV7-6
CASSNQGYSEAFF
TGTGCCAGCAGCAATCAGGGGTATAGTGAAGCTTTCTTT
>14|TRBJ2-1|once|TRBD2|TRBV9
CASSVGASGNEQFF
TGTGCCAGCAGCGTTGGGGCTAGCGGCAATGAGCAGTTCTTC
>15|TRBJ1-2|-|-|TRBV5-1
CASSSIPGHGDGYTF
TGCGCCAGCAGTTCCATTCCGGGACACGGAGATGGCTACACCTTC
>12|TRBJ2-2|few|-|TRBV6-5
CASSYLTGELFF
TGTGCCAGCAGTTATTTAACCGGGGAGCTGTTTTTT
>16|TRBJ2-3|-|TRBD2|TRBV30
CAFSTGTSGFTDTQYF
TGTGCCTTTTCAACCGGGACTAGCGGATTCACAGATACGCAGTATTTT
>15|TRBJ2-7|few|TRBD2|TRBV18
CASSPRDYSATEQYF
TGTGCCAGCTCACCCCGGGACTATTCAGCAACCGAGCAGTACTTC
>15|TRBJ1-2|-|TRBD1|TRBV9
CASSVGNRGDYGYTF
TGTGCCAGCAGCGTGGGTAACAGGGGAGACTATGGCTACACCTTC
>13|TRBJ1-2|-|-|TRBV9
CASSVPPTGGYTF
TGTGCCAGCAGCGTCCCTCCTACAGGGGGCTACACCTTC
>14|TRBJ1-1|once|TRBD1|TRBV9
CASSTTGVDTEAFF
TGTGCCAGCAGCACGACAGGGGTGGACACTGAAGCTTTCTTT
>15|TRBJ2-6|few|-|TRBV9
CASSTTGWGANVLTF
TGTGCCAGCAGTACTACAGGGTGGGGGGCCAACGTCCTGACTTTC
>14|TRBJ2-7|-|TRBD1|TRBV5-4
CASSLEQGFYEQYF
TGTGCCAGCAGCTTGGAACAGGGGTTCTACGAGCAGTACTTC
>15|TRBJ1-2|-|-|TRBV27
CASSLKGVANYGYTF
TGTGCCAGCAGTTTAAAGGGTGTAGCGAACTATGGCTACACCTTC
>15|TRBJ1-5|-|-|TRBV29-1
CSVEDHSRGRQPQHF
TGCAGCGTTGAAGATCATAGTAGGGGCCGACAGCCCCAGCATTTT
>15|TRBJ2-7|few|TRBD1|TRBV7-9
CASSFRDSASGEQYF
TGTGCCAGCAGCTTCCGGGACAGCGCCTCTGGAGAGCAGTACTTC
>16|TRBJ2-1|-|TRBD1|TRBV5-4
CASSLVGTGGGNEQFF
TGTGCCAGCAGCTTGGTAGGGACAGGGGGGGGCAATGAGCAGTTCTTC
>14|TRBJ2-5|-|TRBD1|TRBV10-2
CASSGGGARETQYF
TGCGCCAGCAGTGGAGGGGGCGCCCGGGAGACCCAGTACTTC
>16|TRBJ1-5|-|TRBD1|TRBV2
CASNHRDSIGGQPQHF
TGTGCCAGCAACCACCGGGACAGTATAGGGGGTCAGCCCCAGCATTTT
>13|TRBJ1-5|few|-|TRBV30
CAWSVSGGQPQHF
TGTGCCTGGAGTGTAAGCGGAGGTCAGCCCCAGCATTTT
>15|TRBJ1-2|few|-|TRBV18
CASSPRRGGDYGYTF
TGTGCCAGCTCACCACGCAGGGGCGGCGACTATGGCTACACCTTC
>13|TRBJ2-3|few|-|TRBV7-3
CASSPGSTDTQYF
TGTGCCAGCAGCCCCGGGAGCACAGATACGCAGTATTTT
>20|TRBJ2-1|-|TRBD2|TRBV6-1
CASSEAPPGLAGGSRNEQFF
TGTGCCAGCAGTGAAGCCCCCCCGGGACTAGCGGGAGGTAGTAGGAATGAGCAGTTCTTC
>15|TRBJ1-3|-|TRBD1|TRBV11-2
CASSQDGQGGNTIYF
TGTGCCAGCAGCCAAGATGGACAGGGAGGAAACACCATATATTTT
>14|TRBJ2-7|-|TRBD1|TRBV2
CASTGQGGSYEQYF
TGTGCCAGCACCGGACAGGGGGGTTCCTACGAGCAGTACTTC
>18|TRBJ1-4|-|-|TRBV21-1
CASSKWGTLRLQNEKLFF
TGTGCCAGCAGCAAGTGGGGAACTCTACGACTACAAAATGAAAAACTGTTTTTT
>15|TRBJ2-7|-|TRBD2|TRBV19
CASSFRLAGSYEQYF
TGTGCCAGTAGTTTTCGACTAGCGGGAAGCTACGAGCAGTACTTC
>14|TRBJ1-5|few|-|TRBV7-2
CASSLDRTVGPQHF
TGTGCCAGCAGCTTAGATAGGACAGTGGGGCCCCAGCATTTT
>14|TRBJ1-1|-|TRBD1|TRBV6-4
CASREQGAGTEAFF
TGTGCCAGCAGGGAACAGGGGGCCGGCACTGAAGCTTTCTTT
>18|TRBJ2-5|-|TRBD2|TRBV2
CASSGEGGIITPRETQYF
TGTGCCAGCAGTGGAGAGGGAGGGATCATCACCCCAAGAGAGACCCAGTACTTC
>15|TRBJ2-5|-|-|TRBV5-1
CASSLLPGQGETQYF
TGCGCCAGCAGCTTGCTTCCGGGTCAAGGCGAGACCCAGTACTTC
>18|TRBJ2-2|-|TRBD1|TRBV4-2
CASSQGARDRVWTGELFF
TGTGCCAGCAGCCAAGGTGCCCGGGACAGGGTGTGGACCGGGGAGCTGTTTTTT
>17|TRBJ2-3|few|TRBD2|TRBV4-1
CASSQGLLAGVTDTQYF
TGCGCCAGCAGCCAGGGACTCTTAGCGGGCGTAACTGATACGCAGTATTTT
>16|TRBJ2-1|-|TRBD1|TRBV9
CASSSQTGTLNNEQFF
TGTGCCAGCAGCTCGCAGACAGGGACACTAAACAATGAGCAGTTCTTC
>19|TRBJ1-3|-|TRBD1|TRBV9
CASSVGTAPTGSRGNTIYF
TGTGCCAGCAGCGTAGGAACAGCACCGACAGGGTCAAGGGGAAACACCATATATTTT
>15|TRBJ1-6|-|TRBD1|TRBV5-1
CASTTDRGHNSPLHF
TGCGCCAGCACCACGGACAGGGGGCATAATTCACCCCTCCACTTT
>18|TRBJ1-1|few|TRBD1|TRBV4-1
CASSRQLGTGGRNTEAFF
TGCGCCAGCAGCCGCCAACTAGGGACAGGGGGAAGGAACACTGAAGCTTTCTTT